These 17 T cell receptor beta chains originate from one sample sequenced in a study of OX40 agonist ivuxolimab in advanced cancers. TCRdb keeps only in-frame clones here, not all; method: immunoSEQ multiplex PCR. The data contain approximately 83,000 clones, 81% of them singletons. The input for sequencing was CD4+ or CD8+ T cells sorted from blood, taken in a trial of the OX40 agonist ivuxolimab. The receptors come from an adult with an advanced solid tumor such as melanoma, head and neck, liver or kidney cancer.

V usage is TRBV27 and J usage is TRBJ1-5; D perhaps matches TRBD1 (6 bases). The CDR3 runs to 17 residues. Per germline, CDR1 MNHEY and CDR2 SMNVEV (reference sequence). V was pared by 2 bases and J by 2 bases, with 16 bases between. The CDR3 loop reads CASSLRVREGGNQPQHF. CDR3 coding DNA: TGTGCCAGCAGTTTAAGGGTCCGAGAGGGGGGCAATCAGCCCCAGCATTTT.

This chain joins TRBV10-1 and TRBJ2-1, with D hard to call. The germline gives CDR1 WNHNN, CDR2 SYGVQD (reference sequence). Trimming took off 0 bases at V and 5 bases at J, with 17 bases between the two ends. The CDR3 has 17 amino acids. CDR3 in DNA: TGCGCCAGCAGTGAGTCTGAGTGGACCCACTTAAACAATGAGCAGTTCTTC. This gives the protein CASSESEWTHLNNEQFF.

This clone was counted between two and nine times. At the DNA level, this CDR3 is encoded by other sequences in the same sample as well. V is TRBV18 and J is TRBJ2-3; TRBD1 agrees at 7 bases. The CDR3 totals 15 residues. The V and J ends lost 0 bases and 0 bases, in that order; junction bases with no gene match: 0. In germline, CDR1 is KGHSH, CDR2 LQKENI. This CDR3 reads CASSPPGQSTDTQYF. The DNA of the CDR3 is TGTGCCAGCTCACCACCGGGACAGAGCACAGATACGCAGTATTTT.

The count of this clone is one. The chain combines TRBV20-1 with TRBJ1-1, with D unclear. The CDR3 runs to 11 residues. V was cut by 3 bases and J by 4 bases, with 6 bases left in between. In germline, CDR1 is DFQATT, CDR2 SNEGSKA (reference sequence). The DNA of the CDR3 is TGCAGTGCTAGTGTTGGCACTGAAGCTTTCTTT. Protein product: CSASVGTEAFF.

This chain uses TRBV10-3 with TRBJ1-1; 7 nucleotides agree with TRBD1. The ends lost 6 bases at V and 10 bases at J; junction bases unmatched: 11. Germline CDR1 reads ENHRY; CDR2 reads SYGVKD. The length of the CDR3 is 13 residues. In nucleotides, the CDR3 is TGTGCCATCAGCGAGACAGGGATGAGCGGAGCTTTCTTT. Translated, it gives CAISETGMSGAFF.

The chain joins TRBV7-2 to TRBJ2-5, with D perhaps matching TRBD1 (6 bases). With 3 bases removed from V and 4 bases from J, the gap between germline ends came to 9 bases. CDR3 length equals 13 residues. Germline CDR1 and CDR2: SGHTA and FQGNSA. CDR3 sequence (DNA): TGTGCCAGCAGCTTGGCCAGGGGAGAGACCCAGTACTTC. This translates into CASSLARGETQYF.

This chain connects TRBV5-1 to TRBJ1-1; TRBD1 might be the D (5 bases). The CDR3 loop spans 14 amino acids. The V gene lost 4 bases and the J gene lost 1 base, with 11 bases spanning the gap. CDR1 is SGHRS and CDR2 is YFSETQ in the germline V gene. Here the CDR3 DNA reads TGCGCCAGCAGCGTCAACAGGCCGAACACTGAAGCTTTCTTT. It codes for CASSVNRPNTEAFF.

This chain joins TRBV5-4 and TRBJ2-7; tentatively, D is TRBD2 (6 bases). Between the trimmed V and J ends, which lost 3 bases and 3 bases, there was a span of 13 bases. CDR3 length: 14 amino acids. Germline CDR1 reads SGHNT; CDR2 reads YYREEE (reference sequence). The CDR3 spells CASSWSGSRYEQYF. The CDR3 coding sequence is TGTGCCAGCAGCTGGAGCGGGTCTCGCTACGAGCAGTACTTC.

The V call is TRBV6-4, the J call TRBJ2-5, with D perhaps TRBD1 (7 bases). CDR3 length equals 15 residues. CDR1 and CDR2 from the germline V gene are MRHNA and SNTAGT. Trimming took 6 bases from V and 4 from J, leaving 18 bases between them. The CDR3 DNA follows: TGTGCCAGCAGCGCCAGGGGGGCAATAGGAGAGACCCAGTACTTC. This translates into CASSARGAIGETQYF.

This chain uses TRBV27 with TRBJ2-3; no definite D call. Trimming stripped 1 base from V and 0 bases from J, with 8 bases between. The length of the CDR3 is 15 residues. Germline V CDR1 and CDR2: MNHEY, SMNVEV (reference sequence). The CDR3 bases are TGTGCCAGCAGTTTATATGACCATAGCACAGATACGCAGTATTTT. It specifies CASSLYDHSTDTQYF.

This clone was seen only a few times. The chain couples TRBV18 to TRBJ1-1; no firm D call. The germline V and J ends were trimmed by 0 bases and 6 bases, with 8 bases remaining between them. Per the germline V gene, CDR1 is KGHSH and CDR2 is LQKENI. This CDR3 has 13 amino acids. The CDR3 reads CASSPPGGAEAFF. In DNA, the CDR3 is TGTGCCAGCTCACCACCGGGAGGTGCTGAAGCTTTCTTT.

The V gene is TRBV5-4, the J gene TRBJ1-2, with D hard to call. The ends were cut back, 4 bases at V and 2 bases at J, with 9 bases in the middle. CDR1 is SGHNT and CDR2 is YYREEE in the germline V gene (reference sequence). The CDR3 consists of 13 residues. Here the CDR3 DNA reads TGTGCCAGCAGCCCGGCCGACAACTATGGCTACACCTTC. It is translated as CASSPADNYGYTF.

The CDR3 sequence: CSVSAGGGQPQHF. CDR3 nucleotide sequence: TGCAGCGTTTCCGCCGGGGGAGGTCAGCCCCAGCATTTT. The rearrangement links TRBV29-1 to TRBJ1-5; possible D gene TRBD1, 5 bases. This CDR3 has 13 residues. Per the germline V gene, CDR1 is SQVTM and CDR2 is ANQGSEA. V shed 5 bases and J shed 6 bases, with 14 bases lying between them.

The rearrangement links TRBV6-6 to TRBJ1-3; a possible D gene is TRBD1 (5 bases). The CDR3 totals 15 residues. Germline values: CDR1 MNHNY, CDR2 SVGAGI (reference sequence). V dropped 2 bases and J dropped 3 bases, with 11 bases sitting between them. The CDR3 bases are TGTGCCAGCAGTTACGGGGGTTCAGATGGAAACACCATATATTTT. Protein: CASSYGGSDGNTIYF.

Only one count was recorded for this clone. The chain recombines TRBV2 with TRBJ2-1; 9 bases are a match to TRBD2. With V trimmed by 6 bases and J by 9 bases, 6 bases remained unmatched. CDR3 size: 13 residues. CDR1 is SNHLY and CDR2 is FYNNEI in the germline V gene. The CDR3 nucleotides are TGTGCCAGCAGGGGGACTAGCTCTTCTGAGCAGTTCTTC. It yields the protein CASRGTSSSEQFF.

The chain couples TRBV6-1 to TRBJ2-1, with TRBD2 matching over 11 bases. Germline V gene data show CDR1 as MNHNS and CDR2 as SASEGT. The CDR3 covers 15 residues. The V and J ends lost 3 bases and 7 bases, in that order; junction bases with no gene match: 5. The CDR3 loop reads CASSDFSGGANEQFF. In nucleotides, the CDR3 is TGTGCCAGCAGTGATTTTAGCGGGGGGGCTAATGAGCAGTTCTTC.

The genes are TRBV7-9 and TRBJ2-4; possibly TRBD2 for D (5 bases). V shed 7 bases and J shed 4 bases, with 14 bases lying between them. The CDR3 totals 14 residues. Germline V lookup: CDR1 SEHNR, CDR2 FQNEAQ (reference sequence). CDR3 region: CASTPSREKNIQYF. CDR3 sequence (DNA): TGTGCCAGCACCCCATCGAGGGAGAAAAACATTCAGTACTTC. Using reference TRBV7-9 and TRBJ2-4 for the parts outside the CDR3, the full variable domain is DTGVSQNPRHKITKRGQNVTFRCDPISEHNRLYWYRQTLGQGPEFLTYFQNEAQLEKSRLLSDRFSAERPKGSFSTLEIQRTEQGDSAMYLCASTPSREKNIQYFGAGTRLSVL.